The source of this TCR beta chain is a study of cytotoxic CD8 clonotypes in ibrutinib-treated CLL. This clone was picked up a small number of times. TCRdb's copy holds only in-frame clones and misses some; the assay was immunoSEQ multiplex PCR. The repertoire consists of approximately 200,000 clones, with about 72% occurring once and the leading ten covering roughly 13%. The origin of this receptor is a human donor with chronic lymphocytic leukemia. The sequenced sample was PBMCs, obtained after 24 months of ibrutinib treatment.

CDR3 protein: CASSEAFVALYGYTF. Here the CDR3 DNA reads TGTGCCAGCAGTGAAGCGTTTGTGGCCCTGTATGGCTACACCTTC. The chain combines TRBV2 with TRBJ1-2; D remains unclear. Deletions cut 0 bases from V and 5 bases from J, with 13 bases between. Germline V lookup: CDR1 SNHLY, CDR2 FYNNEI. The CDR3 length is 15 residues.